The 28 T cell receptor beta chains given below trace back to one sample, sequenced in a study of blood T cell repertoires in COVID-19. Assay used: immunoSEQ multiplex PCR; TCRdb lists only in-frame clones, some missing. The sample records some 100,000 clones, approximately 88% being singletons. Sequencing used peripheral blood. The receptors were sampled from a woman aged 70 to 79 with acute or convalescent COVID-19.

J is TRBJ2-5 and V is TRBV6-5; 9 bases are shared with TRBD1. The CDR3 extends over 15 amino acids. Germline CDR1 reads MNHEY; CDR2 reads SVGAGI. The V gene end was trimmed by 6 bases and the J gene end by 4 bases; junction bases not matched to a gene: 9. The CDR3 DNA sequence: TGTGCCAGCAGCCGGACAGGGGCCTTCGGAGAGACCCAGTACTTC. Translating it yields CASSRTGAFGETQYF.

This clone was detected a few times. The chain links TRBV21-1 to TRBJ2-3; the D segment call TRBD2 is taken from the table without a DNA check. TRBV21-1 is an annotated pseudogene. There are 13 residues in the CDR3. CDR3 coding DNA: TGTGCCAGCAGCAAAACTAGCACAGATACGCAGTATTTT. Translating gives CASSKTSTDTQYF.

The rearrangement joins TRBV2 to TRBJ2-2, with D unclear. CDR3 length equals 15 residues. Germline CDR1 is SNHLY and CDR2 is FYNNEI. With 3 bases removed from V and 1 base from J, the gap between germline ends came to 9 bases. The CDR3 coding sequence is TGTGCCAGCAGTGAGAGTCCGGTGAACACCGGGGAGCTGTTTTTT. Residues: CASSESPVNTGELFF.

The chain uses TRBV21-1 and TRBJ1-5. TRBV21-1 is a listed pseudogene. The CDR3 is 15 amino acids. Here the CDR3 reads CASSKESSSNQPQHF. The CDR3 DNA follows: TGTGCCAGCAGCAAAGAGAGTAGTAGCAATCAGCCCCAGCATTTT.

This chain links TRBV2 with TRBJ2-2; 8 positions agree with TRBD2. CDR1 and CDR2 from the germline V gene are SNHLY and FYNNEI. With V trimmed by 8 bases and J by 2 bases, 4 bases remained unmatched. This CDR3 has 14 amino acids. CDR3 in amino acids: CASVLAVNTGELFF. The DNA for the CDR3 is TGTGCCAGCGTACTAGCGGTTAACACCGGGGAGCTGTTTTTT.

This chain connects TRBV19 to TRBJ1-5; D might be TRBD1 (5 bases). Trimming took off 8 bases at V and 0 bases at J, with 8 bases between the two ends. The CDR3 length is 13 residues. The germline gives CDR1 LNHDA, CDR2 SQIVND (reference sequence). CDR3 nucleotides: TGTGCCAGTTCAGACAGTAGCAATCAGCCCCAGCATTTT. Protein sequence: CASSDSSNQPQHF.

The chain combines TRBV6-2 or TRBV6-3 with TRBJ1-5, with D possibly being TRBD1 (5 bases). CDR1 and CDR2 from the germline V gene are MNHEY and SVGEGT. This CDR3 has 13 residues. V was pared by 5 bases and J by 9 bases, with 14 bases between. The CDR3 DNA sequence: TGTGCCAGCAGTAGGACACCCAAGACGCCCCAGCATTTT. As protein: CASSRTPKTPQHF.

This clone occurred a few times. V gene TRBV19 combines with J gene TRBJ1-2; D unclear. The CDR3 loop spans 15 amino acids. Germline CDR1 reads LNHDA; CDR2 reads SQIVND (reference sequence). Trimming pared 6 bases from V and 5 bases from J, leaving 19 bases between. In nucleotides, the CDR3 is TGTGCCAGTAGGGACTTAAGCCCTCCCTTTTATGGCTACACCTTC. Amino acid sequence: CASRDLSPPFYGYTF. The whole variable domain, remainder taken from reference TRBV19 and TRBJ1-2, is DGGITQSPKYLFRKEGQNVTLSCEQNLNHDAMYWYRQDPGQGLRLIYYSQIVNDFQKGDIAEGYSVSREKKESFPLTVTSAQKNPTAFYLCASRDLSPPFYGYTFGSGTRLTVV.

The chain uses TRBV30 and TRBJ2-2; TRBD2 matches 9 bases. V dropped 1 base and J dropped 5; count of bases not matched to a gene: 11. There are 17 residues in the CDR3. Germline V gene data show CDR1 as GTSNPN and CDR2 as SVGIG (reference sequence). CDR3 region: CAWSESSGRQSTGELFF. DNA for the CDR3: TGTGCCTGGAGTGAAAGTAGCGGGAGACAATCTACCGGGGAGCTGTTTTTT.

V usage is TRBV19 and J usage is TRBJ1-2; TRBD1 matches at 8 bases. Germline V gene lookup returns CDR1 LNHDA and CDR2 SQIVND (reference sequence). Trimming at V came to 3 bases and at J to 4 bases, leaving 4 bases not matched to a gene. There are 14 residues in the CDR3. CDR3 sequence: CASSIVTGAYGYTF. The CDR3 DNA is TGTGCCAGTAGTATCGTGACAGGGGCCTATGGCTACACCTTC.

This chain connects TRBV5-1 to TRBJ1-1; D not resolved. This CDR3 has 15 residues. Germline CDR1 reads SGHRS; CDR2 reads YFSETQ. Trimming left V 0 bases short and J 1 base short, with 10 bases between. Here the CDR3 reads CASSLAGEGNTEAFF. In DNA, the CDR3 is TGCGCCAGCAGCTTGGCCGGGGAGGGGAACACTGAAGCTTTCTTT.

Here the CDR3 reads CASSVGAGGNTGELFF. The CDR3, as DNA: TGTGCCAGCAGTGTGGGGGCGGGAGGGAACACCGGGGAGCTGTTTTTT. V usage is TRBV6-1 and J usage is TRBJ2-2, with TRBD2 matching over 8 bases. V trimming: 4 bases; J trimming: 1 base; junction bases outside the gene matches: 5. The CDR3 sequence is 16 residues long. Germline CDR1 reads MNHNS; CDR2 reads SASEGT.

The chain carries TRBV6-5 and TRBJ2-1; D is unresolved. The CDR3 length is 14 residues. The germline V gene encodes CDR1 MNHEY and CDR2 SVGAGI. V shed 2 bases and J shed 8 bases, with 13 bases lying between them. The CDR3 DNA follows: TGTGCCAGCAGTTACCCCCCGTTGGGCGATGAGCAGTTCTTC. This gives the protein CASSYPPLGDEQFF.

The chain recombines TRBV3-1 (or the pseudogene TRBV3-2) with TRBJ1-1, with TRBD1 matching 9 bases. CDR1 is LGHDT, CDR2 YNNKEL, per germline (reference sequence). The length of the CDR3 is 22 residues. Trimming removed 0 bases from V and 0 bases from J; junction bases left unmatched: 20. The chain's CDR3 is CASSQEATGGLMAFHVNTEAFF. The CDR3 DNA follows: TGTGCCAGCAGCCAAGAAGCCACAGGGGGCCTGATGGCTTTTCACGTGAACACTGAAGCTTTCTTT.

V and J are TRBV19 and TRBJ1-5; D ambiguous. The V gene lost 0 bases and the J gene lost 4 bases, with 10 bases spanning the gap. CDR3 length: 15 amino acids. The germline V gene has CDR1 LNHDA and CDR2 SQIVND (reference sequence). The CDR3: CASSIDRRDNQPQHF. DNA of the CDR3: TGTGCCAGTAGTATAGATCGTCGAGATAATCAGCCCCAGCATTTT.

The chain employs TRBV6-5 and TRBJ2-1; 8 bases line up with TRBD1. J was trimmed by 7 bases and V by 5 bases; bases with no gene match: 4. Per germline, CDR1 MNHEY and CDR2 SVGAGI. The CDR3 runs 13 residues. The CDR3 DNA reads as TGTGCCAGCAGTCGGACAGGGATAAATGAGCAGTTCTTC. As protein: CASSRTGINEQFF.

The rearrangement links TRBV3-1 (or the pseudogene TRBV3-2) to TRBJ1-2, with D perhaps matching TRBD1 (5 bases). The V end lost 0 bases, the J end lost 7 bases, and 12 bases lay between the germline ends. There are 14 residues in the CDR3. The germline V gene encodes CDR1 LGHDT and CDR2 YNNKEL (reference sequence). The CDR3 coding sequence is TGTGCCAGCAGCCAAGATCCGGGGGTAAGTGGCTACACCTTC. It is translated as CASSQDPGVSGYTF.

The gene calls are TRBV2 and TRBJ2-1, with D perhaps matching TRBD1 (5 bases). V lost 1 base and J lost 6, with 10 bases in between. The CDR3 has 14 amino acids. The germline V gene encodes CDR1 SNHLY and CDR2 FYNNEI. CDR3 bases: TGTGCCAGCAGTGAAGTCTCGCAGGGCAATGAGCAGTTCTTC. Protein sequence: CASSEVSQGNEQFF. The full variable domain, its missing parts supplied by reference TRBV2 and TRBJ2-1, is EPEVTQTPSHQVTQMGQEVILRCVPISNHLYFYWYRQILGQKVEFLVSFYNNEISEKSEIFDDQFSVERPDGSNFTLKIRSTKLEDSAMYFCASSEVSQGNEQFFGPGTRLTVL.

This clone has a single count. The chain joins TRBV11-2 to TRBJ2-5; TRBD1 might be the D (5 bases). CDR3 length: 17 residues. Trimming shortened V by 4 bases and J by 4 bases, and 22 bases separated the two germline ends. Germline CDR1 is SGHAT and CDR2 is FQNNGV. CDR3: CASSSSRGGVGAETQYF. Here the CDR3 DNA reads TGTGCCAGCAGCTCGAGCCGTGGCGGCGTTGGGGCAGAGACCCAGTACTTC. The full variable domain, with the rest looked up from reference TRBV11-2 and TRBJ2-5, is EAGVAQSPRYKIIEKRQSVAFWCNPISGHATLYWYQQILGQGPKLLIQFQNNGVVDDSQLPKDRFSAERLKGVDSTLKIQPAKLEDSAVYLCASSSSRGGVGAETQYFGPGTRLLVL.

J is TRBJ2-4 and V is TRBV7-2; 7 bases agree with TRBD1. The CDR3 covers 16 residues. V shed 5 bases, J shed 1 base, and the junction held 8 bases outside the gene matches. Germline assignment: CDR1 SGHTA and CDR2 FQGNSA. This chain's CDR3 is CASSPRQGEAKNIQYF. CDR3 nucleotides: TGTGCCAGCAGCCCCAGACAGGGTGAGGCCAAAAACATTCAGTACTTC.

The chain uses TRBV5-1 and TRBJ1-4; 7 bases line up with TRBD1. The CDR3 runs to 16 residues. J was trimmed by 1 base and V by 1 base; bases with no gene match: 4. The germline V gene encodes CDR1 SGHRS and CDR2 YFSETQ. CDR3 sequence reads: CASSLRGGVTNEKLFF. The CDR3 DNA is TGCGCCAGCAGCTTGCGAGGGGGCGTAACTAATGAAAAACTGTTTTTT.

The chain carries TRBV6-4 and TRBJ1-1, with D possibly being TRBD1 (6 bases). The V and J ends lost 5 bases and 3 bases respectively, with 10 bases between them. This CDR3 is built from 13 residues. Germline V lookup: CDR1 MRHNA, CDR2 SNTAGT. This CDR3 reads CASSHRVDTEAFF. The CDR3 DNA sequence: TGTGCCAGCAGTCACAGGGTTGACACTGAAGCTTTCTTT.

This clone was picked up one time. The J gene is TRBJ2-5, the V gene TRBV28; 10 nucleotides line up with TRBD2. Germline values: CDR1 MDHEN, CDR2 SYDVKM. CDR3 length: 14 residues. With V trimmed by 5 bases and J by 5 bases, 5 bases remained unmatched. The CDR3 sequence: CASSTPSGSETQYF. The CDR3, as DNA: TGTGCCAGCAGTACCCCTAGCGGGAGTGAGACCCAGTACTTC. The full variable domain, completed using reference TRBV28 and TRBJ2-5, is DVKVTQSSRYLVKRTGEKVFLECVQDMDHENMFWYRQDPGLGLRLIYFSYDVKMKEKGDIPEGYSVSREKKERFSLILESASTNQTSMYLCASSTPSGSETQYFGPGTRLLVL.

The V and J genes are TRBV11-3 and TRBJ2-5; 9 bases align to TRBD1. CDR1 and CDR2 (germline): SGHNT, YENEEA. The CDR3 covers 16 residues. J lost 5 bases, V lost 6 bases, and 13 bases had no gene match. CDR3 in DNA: TGTGCCAGCAGTTACTGGGCGACAGGGGGTGAGGAGACCCAGTACTTC. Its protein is CASSYWATGGEETQYF.

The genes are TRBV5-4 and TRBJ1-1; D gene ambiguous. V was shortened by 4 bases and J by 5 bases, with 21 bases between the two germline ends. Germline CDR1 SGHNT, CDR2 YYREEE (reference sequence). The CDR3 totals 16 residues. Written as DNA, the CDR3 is TGTGCCAGCAGCCTTTCAACTTTCAACGAGCGTACTGAAGCTTTCTTT. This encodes CASSLSTFNERTEAFF.

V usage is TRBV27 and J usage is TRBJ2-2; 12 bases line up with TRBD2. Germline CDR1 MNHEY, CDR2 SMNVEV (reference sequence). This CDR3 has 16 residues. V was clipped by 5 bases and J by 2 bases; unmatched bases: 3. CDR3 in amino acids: CASSTSGGSNTGELFF. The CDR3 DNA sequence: TGTGCCAGCAGTACTAGCGGGGGGTCCAACACCGGGGAGCTGTTTTTT.

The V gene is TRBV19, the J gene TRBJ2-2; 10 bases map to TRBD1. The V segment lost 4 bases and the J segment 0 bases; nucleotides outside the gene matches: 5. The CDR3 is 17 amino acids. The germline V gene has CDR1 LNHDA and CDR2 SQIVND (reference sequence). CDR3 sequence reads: CASSRGQGRTNTGELFF. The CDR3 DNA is TGTGCCAGTAGTAGGGGACAGGGGCGAACGAACACCGGGGAGCTGTTTTTT.

DNA for the CDR3: TGTGCCAGCAGCCAAGACATGCAACAGGGTAGCAATCAGCCCCAGCATTTT. Its protein is CASSQDMQQGSNQPQHF. The rearrangement uses TRBV3-1 (or the pseudogene TRBV3-2) and TRBJ1-5; D is perhaps TRBD1 (6 bases). Germline V gives CDR1 LGHDT, CDR2 YNNKEL (reference sequence). The CDR3 covers 17 residues. V lost 0 bases, J lost 0 bases, and 12 bases lay in between.